The 28 T cell receptor beta chains given below trace back to one sample, sequenced in a study of T cells after yellow fever vaccination. TCRdb re-called the 5' RACE reads with MiXCR, one entry per CDR3 protein. The table shows 200,000 to 300,000 distinct CDR3 sequences, with 3.6% occurring only once. This sample comprised PBMCs, obtained 15 days after the yellow fever booster vaccination. These receptors were collected from a man younger than 30 who received the YFV17D yellow fever vaccine.

There are many counts of this clonotype. The rearrangement uses TRBV12-3 or TRBV12-4 and TRBJ2-1, with 8 bases matching TRBD2. This CDR3 region has 12 residues. V shed 6 bases and J 8 bases; nucleotides not matched to a gene: 3. The CDR3 bases are TGTGCCAGCAGCCGGGGGGGCTATGAGCAGTTCTTC. Translated: CASSRGGYEQFF.

This clonotype was picked up many times. The chain uses TRBV7-9 and TRBJ1-5, with 7 bases fitting TRBD1. After removal of 5 bases from V and 5 bases from J, the junction contained 3 bases not matched to a gene. This CDR3 region has 13 residues. Germline values: CDR1 SEHNR, CDR2 FQNEAQ (reference sequence). The CDR3 region has the DNA TGTGCCAGCAGCCCCACAGGGGATCAGCCCCAGCATTTT. Translated: CASSPTGDQPQHF. Drawing the rest from reference TRBV7-9 and TRBJ1-5, the complete variable domain is DTGVSQNPRHKITKRGQNVTFRCDPISEHNRLYWYRQTLGQGPEFLTYFQNEAQLEKSRLLSDRFSAERPKGSFSTLEIQRTEQGDSAMYLCASSPTGDQPQHFGDGTRLSIL.

The chain carries TRBV6-5 and TRBJ1-5; possible D gene TRBD1, 6 bases. This CDR3 is built from 14 residues. V was clipped by 4 bases and J by 5 bases, with 12 bases between them. Germline V lookup: CDR1 MNHEY, CDR2 SVGAGI. The CDR3 here is CASSSRGIDQPQHF. CDR3 nucleotide sequence: TGTGCCAGCAGTTCCAGGGGTATCGATCAGCCCCAGCATTTT.

At least ten counts were recorded for this clonotype. The gene calls are TRBV11-3 and TRBJ2-7; D gene ambiguous. Germline CDR1 is SGHNT and CDR2 is YENEEA. Trimming stripped 6 bases from V and 7 bases from J, with 16 bases between. This CDR3 spans 13 amino acids. For the CDR3, the DNA is TGTGCCAGCAGTAAGGCTGTCCAGAGGGAGCAGTACTTC. It codes for CASSKAVQREQYF.

Many counts were recorded for this clonotype. V gene TRBV7-9 combines with J gene TRBJ2-7; a weak D match, TRBD1 (6 bases). V dropped 5 bases and J dropped 0 bases, with 14 bases sitting between them. CDR3 length: 15 residues. Germline CDR1 and CDR2: SEHNR and FQNEAQ (reference sequence). The CDR3 region is CASSGQKGYSYEQYF. CDR3 coding DNA: TGTGCCAGCAGCGGACAGAAAGGCTACTCCTACGAGCAGTACTTC.

This clonotype was seen ten or more times. The chain carries TRBV7-2 and TRBJ1-2; maybe TRBD1 (6 bases). V gave up 5 bases and J gave up 4 bases, with 14 bases separating them. The CDR3 extends over 14 amino acids. Germline assignment: CDR1 SGHTA and CDR2 FQGNSA. The CDR3 sequence: CASSPRTVRYGYTF. CDR3 DNA sequence: TGTGCCAGCAGCCCCCGGACAGTGCGCTATGGCTACACCTTC.

There are a few counts of this clonotype. This sequence joins TRBV12-3 or TRBV12-4 and TRBJ2-7, with D perhaps assigned TRBD1 or TRBD2 (5 bases each). The V gene lost 7 bases and the J gene lost 1 base, with 14 bases spanning the gap. The CDR3 is 14 residues long. This CDR3 is CASTRDGGSYEQYF. In DNA, the CDR3 is TGTGCCAGCACCCGGGACGGCGGATCCTACGAGCAGTACTTC.

This clonotype was counted many times. The V call is TRBV5-1, the J call TRBJ1-5; D is possibly TRBD1 (5 bases). The CDR3 runs to 15 residues. V lost 0 bases and J lost 3, with 10 bases in between. Germline CDR1 reads SGHRS; CDR2 reads YFSETQ. The CDR3 coding sequence is TGCGCCAGCAGCTTGGCCGGGGGTTACAATCAGCCCCAGCATTTT. Protein: CASSLAGGYNQPQHF.

This clonotype was seen more than once but under ten times. This chain uses TRBV29-1 with TRBJ2-1, with 8 nucleotides matching TRBD2. V shed 2 bases, J shed 2 bases, and the junction held 2 bases outside the gene matches. CDR1 and CDR2 (germline): SQVTM, ANQGSEA. CDR3 length: 14 amino acids. CDR3 region: CSVELAGPYNEQFF. The CDR3 DNA is TGCAGCGTTGAATTAGCGGGACCCTACAATGAGCAGTTCTTC.

At least ten counts were recorded for this clonotype. The chain joins TRBV5-5 to TRBJ2-7; TRBD1 matches at 10 bases. Germline V lookup: CDR1 SGHKS, CDR2 YYEKEE (reference sequence). The V gene end was trimmed by 4 bases and the J gene end by 2 bases; junction bases not matched to a gene: 6. The CDR3 totals 15 residues. In nucleotides, the CDR3 is TGTGCCAGCAGCCTCGGGACAGGGGAGACCTACGAGCAGTACGTC. It codes for CASSLGTGETYEQYV.

In its sample, this clonotype was seen many times. The V and J genes are TRBV25-1 and TRBJ2-7; TRBD1 agrees at 8 bases. V shed 2 bases, J shed 0 bases, and the junction held 0 bases outside the gene matches. Germline loops: CDR1 MGHDK, CDR2 SYGVNS. The CDR3 is 14 residues long. The CDR3, as DNA: TGTGCCAGCAGTGAAGACAGGGGCTCCTACGAGCAGTACTTC. Amino acids: CASSEDRGSYEQYF.

This clonotype was found many times. The V and J genes are TRBV9 and TRBJ1-1; a possible D gene is TRBD1 (6 bases). Germline lookup yields CDR1 SGDLS and CDR2 YYNGEE. The ends were cut back, 1 base at V and 1 base at J, with 11 bases in the middle. CDR3 length: 15 residues. CDR3 nucleotides: TGTGCCAGCAGCGTATCCTCGGGACAGAACACTGAAGCTTTCTTT. Its protein is CASSVSSGQNTEAFF.

A note on this clonotype: A clone one base away is much larger, so this may be a read error. The chain combines TRBV20-1 with TRBJ2-7; 8 bases are a match to TRBD2. This CDR3 is built from 14 residues. Germline CDR1 reads DFQATT; CDR2 reads SNEGSKA (reference sequence). Written as DNA, the CDR3 is TGCAGTGCTAGAGTGGCGGGAGGATCCTACGATCAGTACTTC. Protein product: CSARVAGGSYDQYF.

This clonotype was seen many times. This chain uses TRBV4-1 with TRBJ2-1; 9 bases agree with TRBD1. V lost 2 bases to trimming and J lost 7 bases; unmatched junction nucleotides: 6. Per the germline V gene, CDR1 is MGHRA and CDR2 is YSYEKL. This CDR3 contains 15 residues. The CDR3 reads CASSQTGGQVNEQFF. In DNA form, the CDR3 reads TGCGCCAGCAGCCAAACAGGGGGCCAAGTAAATGAGCAGTTCTTC.

This clonotype showed up many times. V usage is TRBV28 and J usage is TRBJ2-6; weak D call: TRBD2 (5 bases). Germline V gene data show CDR1 as MDHEN and CDR2 as SYDVKM. CDR3 length: 16 amino acids. Trimming shortened V by 4 bases and J by 0 bases, and 10 bases separated the two germline ends. DNA of the CDR3: TGTGCCAGCAGTTCAGGACTGAACTCTGGGGCCAACGTCCTGACTTTC. The encoded protein is CASSSGLNSGANVLTF.

This clonotype was found many times. This rearrangement joins TRBV4-2 to TRBJ1-5; 7 positions match TRBD1. The junction had 9 bases not matched to a gene; V was cut back by 5 bases and J by 5 bases. Per germline, CDR1 LGHNA and CDR2 YNFKEQ. CDR3 length: 15 amino acids. The CDR3 sequence: CASSIRGQGDQPQHF. The CDR3 coding sequence is TGTGCCAGCAGCATACGGGGGCAGGGGGATCAGCCCCAGCATTTT.

This clonotype was detected a few times. The chain uses TRBV7-9 and TRBJ1-1; D ambiguous. The CDR3 runs to 12 residues. Germline CDR1 is SEHNR and CDR2 is FQNEAQ (reference sequence). V shed 8 bases and J shed 2 bases, with 9 bases lying between them. CDR3 amino acids: CASEFRNTEAFF. Written as DNA, the CDR3 is TGTGCCAGCGAATTCAGAAACACTGAAGCTTTCTTT.

This clonotype was picked up many times. The V call is TRBV20-1, the J call TRBJ1-1; D is uncertain. Germline V gene data show CDR1 as DFQATT and CDR2 as SNEGSKA (reference sequence). The length of the CDR3 is 13 residues. Trimming cost V 3 bases and J 1 base, with 9 bases left between them. Written as DNA, the CDR3 is TGCAGTGCTAGGACCGATAAGAACACTGAAGCTTTCTTT. Protein: CSARTDKNTEAFF.

Many counts were recorded for this clonotype. The chain uses TRBV5-5 and TRBJ2-3; 8 bases line up with TRBD1. The CDR3 spans 13 residues. V lost 5 bases to trimming and J lost 5 bases; unmatched junction nucleotides: 4. Germline V gene sequence: CDR1 SGHKS, CDR2 YYEKEE (reference sequence). This CDR3 reads CASRTGVEDTQYF. In DNA, the CDR3 is TGTGCCAGCAGGACAGGGGTGGAAGATACGCAGTATTTT. Full variable domain (remainder filled in from reference TRBV5-5 and TRBJ2-3): DAGVTQSPTHLIKTRGQQVTLRCSPISGHKSVSWYQQVLGQGPQFIFQYYEKEERGRGNFPDRFSARQFPNYSSELNVNALLLGDSALYLCASRTGVEDTQYFGPGTRLTVL.

This clonotype occurred many times. This sequence joins TRBV2 and TRBJ2-7; 10 positions agree with TRBD2. Trimming at V came to 4 bases and at J to 0 bases, leaving 12 bases not matched to a gene. From germline, CDR1 is SNHLY and CDR2 FYNNEI. The CDR3 runs 18 residues. The CDR3: CASSVRTSGRLDSYEQYF. CDR3 bases: TGTGCCAGCAGTGTTAGGACTAGCGGTAGACTCGACTCCTACGAGCAGTACTTC.

This clonotype was seen ten or more times. The chain is built from TRBV20-1 and TRBJ2-1, with D maybe TRBD2 (7 bases). The CDR3 is 15 residues long. V was trimmed by 3 bases and J by 4 bases, leaving 16 bases between them. From germline, CDR1 is DFQATT and CDR2 SNEGSKA (reference sequence). Here the CDR3 DNA reads TGCAGTGCTAGCCGAGGGGGGGAGATTTACAATGAGCAGTTCTTC. It translates to CSASRGGEIYNEQFF.

In this sample, this clonotype turned up many times. The chain links TRBV7-3 to TRBJ2-2; D gene uncertain. V lost 8 bases and J lost 2, with 9 bases in between. In germline, CDR1 is SGHTA, CDR2 FQGTGA. There are 13 residues in the CDR3. The DNA of the CDR3 is TGTGCCAGCGCGGCGAGCAACACCGGGGAGCTGTTTTTT. This sequence encodes CASAASNTGELFF.

This clonotype has a count of ten or more. The chain uses TRBV10-3 and TRBJ1-6, with D maybe TRBD1 (6 bases). Germline CDR1 is ENHRY and CDR2 is SYGVKD. Trimming took off 6 bases at V and 7 bases at J, with 16 bases between the two ends. The CDR3 has 15 residues. CDR3 in amino acids: CAISGEGGSNSPLHF. The CDR3 coding sequence is TGTGCCATCAGCGGAGAGGGGGGATCGAATTCACCCCTCCACTTT.

This clonotype was seen many times. The rearrangement joins TRBV20-1 to TRBJ1-1; tentatively, D is TRBD1 (5 bases). With 0 bases removed from V and 0 bases from J, the gap between germline ends came to 11 bases. Germline-derived CDR1 and CDR2 are DFQATT and SNEGSKA (reference sequence). The CDR3 contains 15 residues. This chain's CDR3 is CSARDQWDLNTEAFF. The CDR3 DNA reads as TGCAGTGCTAGAGATCAATGGGACTTGAACACTGAAGCTTTCTTT.

This clonotype was counted at least ten times. The chain links TRBV10-3 to TRBJ2-3; D gene unclear. Trimming stripped 4 bases from V and 4 bases from J, with 6 bases between. This CDR3 has 12 amino acids. Germline V lookup: CDR1 ENHRY, CDR2 SYGVKD. The CDR3 here is CAISARADTQYF. As DNA, the CDR3 is TGTGCCATCAGTGCTAGGGCAGATACGCAGTATTTT.

This clonotype was found many times. The chain is built from TRBV5-6 and TRBJ1-3; 12 positions match TRBD1. Germline V CDR1 and CDR2: SGHDT, YYEEEE. The V gene end was trimmed by 2 bases and the J gene end by 4 bases; junction bases not matched to a gene: 10. The CDR3 contains 18 residues. The CDR3 spells CASSFGTGGPPWGNTIYF. The CDR3 DNA follows: TGTGCCAGCAGCTTTGGGACAGGGGGCCCCCCGTGGGGAAACACCATATATTTT.

This clonotype showed up many times. V gene TRBV27 combines with J gene TRBJ2-5; D possibly corresponds to TRBD2 (6 bases). Germline V gene lookup returns CDR1 MNHEY and CDR2 SMNVEV (reference sequence). This CDR3 contains 15 residues. The V gene lost 0 bases and the J gene lost 3 bases, with 11 bases spanning the gap. The CDR3: CASSLSWDSKETQYF. CDR3 in DNA: TGTGCCAGCAGTTTATCGTGGGACTCAAAAGAGACCCAGTACTTC.

This clonotype was counted at least ten times. The rearrangement links TRBV4-1 to TRBJ2-7, with 7 nucleotides matching TRBD2. Germline-derived CDR1 and CDR2 are MGHRA and YSYEKL. The CDR3 runs to 14 residues. V gave up 4 bases and J gave up 6 bases; unmatched junction bases: 9. CDR3 sequence reads: CASSPQGREGEQYV. For the CDR3, the DNA is TGCGCCAGCAGCCCTCAGGGCAGGGAGGGCGAGCAGTACGTC.